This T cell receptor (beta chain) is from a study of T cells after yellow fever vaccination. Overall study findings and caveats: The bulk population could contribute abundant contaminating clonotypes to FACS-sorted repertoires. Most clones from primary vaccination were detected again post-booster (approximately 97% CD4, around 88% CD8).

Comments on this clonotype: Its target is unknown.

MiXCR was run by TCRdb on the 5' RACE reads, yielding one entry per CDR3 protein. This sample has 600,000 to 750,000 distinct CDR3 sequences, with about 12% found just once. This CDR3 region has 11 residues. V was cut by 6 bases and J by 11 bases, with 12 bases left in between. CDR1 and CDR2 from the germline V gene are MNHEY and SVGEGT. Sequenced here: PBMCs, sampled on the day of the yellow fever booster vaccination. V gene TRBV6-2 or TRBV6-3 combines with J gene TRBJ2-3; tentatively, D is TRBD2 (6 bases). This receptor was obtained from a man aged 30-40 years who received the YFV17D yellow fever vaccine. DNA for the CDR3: TGTGCCAGCAGGCAGGCGGGGAGGCAGTATTTT. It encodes CASRQAGRQYF.